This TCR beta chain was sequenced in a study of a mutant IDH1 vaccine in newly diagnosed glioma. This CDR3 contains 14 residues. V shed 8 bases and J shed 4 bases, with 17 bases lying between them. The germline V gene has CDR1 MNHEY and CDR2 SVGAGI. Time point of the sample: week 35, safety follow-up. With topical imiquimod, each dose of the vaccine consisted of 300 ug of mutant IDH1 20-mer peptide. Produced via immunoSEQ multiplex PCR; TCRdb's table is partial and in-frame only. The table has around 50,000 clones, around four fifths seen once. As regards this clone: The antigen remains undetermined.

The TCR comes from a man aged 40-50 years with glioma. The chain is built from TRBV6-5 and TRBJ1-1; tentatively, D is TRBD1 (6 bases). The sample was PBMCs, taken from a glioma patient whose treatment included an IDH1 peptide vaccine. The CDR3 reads CASRRGNYRTEAFF. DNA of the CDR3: TGTGCCAGCCGCAGGGGTAATTATCGCACTGAAGCTTTCTTT.